This T cell receptor beta chain was sequenced for a study of Ad26.COV2.S vaccination and SARS-CoV-2 variants. Germline V gene sequence: CDR1 SGHKS, CDR2 YYEKEE (reference sequence). The CDR3 is 14 amino acids. V was cut by 2 bases and J by 5 bases, with 12 bases left in between. The treatment was: about 20 received Ad26.COV2.S at low or high dose, single or two shots; 5 received placebo; per-sample allocation not given. It was on day 63 after the first vaccine or placebo injection that samples were taken. Produced via immunoSEQ multiplex PCR; TCRdb's table is partial and in-frame only. The table records 400,000 to 500,000 clones, roughly 90% of them present only once. Whole-study results and caveats: In TCR breadth and depth analyses, total T cell responses may have been underestimated.

In regard to this clone: As yet, its antigen is unknown.

The sequence was collected from a person aged 18-60 years who received the Ad26.COV2.S COVID-19 vaccine or a placebo. The sequencing here drew on peripheral blood, taken in a trial of Ad26.COV2.S vaccine versus placebo. The rearrangement uses TRBV5-5 and TRBJ2-3; possibly TRBD1 for D (5 bases). The CDR3 DNA is TGTGCCAGCAGCTTTTCCGCAGGGATAGATACGCAGTATTTT. Amino acid sequence: CASSFSAGIDTQYF.